Shown below are 10 T cell receptor beta chains from a single sample sequenced in a study of blood T cell repertoires in COVID-19. Profiled with immunoSEQ multiplex PCR; TCRdb holds only in-frame clones, not every one. Of 200,000 to 250,000 clones in the sample, 88% are singletons; the top ten hold around 2.8%. The sequenced sample was peripheral blood. These TCRs come from a woman in her sixties with acute or convalescent COVID-19.

This clone has only a few counts. The chain couples TRBV28 to TRBJ2-5; D unclear. Germline values: CDR1 MDHEN, CDR2 SYDVKM. CDR3 length equals 16 residues. With 2 bases removed from V and 2 bases from J, the gap between germline ends came to 15 bases. The CDR3 DNA reads as TGTGCCAGCAGTTTAGGGCCGACCCCACCACAAGAGACCCAGTACTTC. This gives the protein CASSLGPTPPQETQYF. The whole variable domain, filled in from reference TRBV28 and TRBJ2-5, reads DVKVTQSSRYLVKRTGEKVFLECVQDMDHENMFWYRQDPGLGLRLIYFSYDVKMKEKGDIPEGYSVSREKKERFSLILESASTNQTSMYLCASSLGPTPPQETQYFGPGTRLLVL.

This sequence joins TRBV2 and TRBJ1-1, with 9 positions matching TRBD1. The CDR3 has 14 amino acids. V was clipped by 11 bases and J by 5 bases; unmatched bases: 12. Germline V CDR1 and CDR2: SNHLY, FYNNEI. CDR3 sequence: CARSSGTGLTEAFF. In DNA, the CDR3 is TGTGCCCGTTCCTCGGGGACAGGGTTAACTGAAGCTTTCTTT. The full variable domain, with the rest looked up from reference TRBV2 and TRBJ1-1, is EPEVTQTPSHQVTQMGQEVILRCVPISNHLYFYWYRQILGQKVEFLVSFYNNEISEKSEIFDDQFSVERPDGSNFTLKIRSTKLEDSAMYFCARSSGTGLTEAFFGQGTRLTVV.

This clone occurred a few times. The chain uses TRBV29-1 and TRBJ2-2, with TRBD1 matching over 10 bases. The V gene's germline CDR1 is SQVTM and CDR2 ANQGSEA. The CDR3 is 18 amino acids. The V and J ends lost 2 bases and 6 bases, in that order; junction bases with no gene match: 15. The DNA for the CDR3 is TGCAGCGTTGAAAAGAGCTCTTCTGGGACAGGGGTGGCCGGGGAGCTGTTTTTT. It is translated as CSVEKSSSGTGVAGELFF.

The chain recombines TRBV28 with TRBJ2-2; 10 bases line up with TRBD1. CDR3 length: 15 amino acids. Per germline, CDR1 MDHEN and CDR2 SYDVKM. Trimming took 5 bases from V and 5 from J; bases not matched to a gene: 5. The CDR3 reads CASSQWTGGTGELFF. The CDR3 nucleotides read TGTGCCAGCAGTCAGTGGACAGGGGGGACCGGGGAGCTGTTTTTT.

This chain joins TRBV5-1 and TRBJ2-7; TRBD2 agrees at 10 bases. The V gene end was trimmed by 0 bases and the J gene end by 5 bases; junction bases not matched to a gene: 8. CDR1 SGHRS and CDR2 YFSETQ come from the germline V gene. CDR3 length equals 16 residues. In DNA, the CDR3 is TGCGCCAGCAGCTTGGGTCCTAGCGGGAGTACCCACGAGCAGTACTTC. It is translated as CASSLGPSGSTHEQYF.

The chain has TRBV7-9 and TRBJ1-1; D ambiguous. This CDR3 has 14 residues. The V gene lost 6 bases and the J gene lost 3 bases, with 14 bases spanning the gap. Germline-derived CDR1 and CDR2 are SEHNR and FQNEAQ (reference sequence). CDR3 in amino acids: CASSWAEGYTEAFF. The CDR3, as DNA: TGTGCCAGCAGTTGGGCGGAGGGTTACACTGAAGCTTTCTTT.

The rearrangement joins TRBV7-8 to TRBJ1-1; no clear D. There are 18 residues in the CDR3. Germline V gene lookup returns CDR1 SGHVS and CDR2 FQNEAQ. V lost 2 bases and J 5 bases, leaving 24 bases between the germline ends. The CDR3 spells CASSLQSAKGVRATEAFF. CDR3 in DNA: TGTGCCAGCAGCTTACAAAGCGCCAAGGGAGTACGGGCGACTGAAGCTTTCTTT.

V gene TRBV5-5 combines with J gene TRBJ2-7, with 8 bases lining up with TRBD1. Germline trimming cut 3 bases from V and 4 bases from J; bases unmatched to any gene: 15. Germline assignment: CDR1 SGHKS and CDR2 YYEKEE (reference sequence). The CDR3 loop spans 17 amino acids. This CDR3 is CASSSLKPRTGQYEQYF. The DNA of the CDR3 is TGTGCCAGCAGCTCATTGAAACCACGGACAGGGCAGTACGAGCAGTACTTC.

The chain recombines TRBV28 with TRBJ2-3; D perhaps matches TRBD2 (8 bases). Germline CDR1 reads MDHEN; CDR2 reads SYDVKM. Between the trimmed V and J ends, which lost 1 base and 2 bases, there was a span of 37 bases. The CDR3 runs 24 residues. This CDR3 reads CASSLLWPTQGGGVLADYTDTQYF. DNA for the CDR3: TGTGCCAGCAGTTTATTATGGCCCACCCAGGGGGGGGGTGTACTAGCGGACTACACAGATACGCAGTATTTT.

About this clone itself: Within the sample, other DNA sequences also encode this same CDR3. V usage is TRBV6-5 and J usage is TRBJ1-5, with 8 bases fitting TRBD1. J was trimmed by 2 bases and V by 6 bases; bases with no gene match: 3. Germline-derived CDR1 and CDR2 are MNHEY and SVGAGI. The CDR3 consists of 14 residues. CDR3 in DNA: TGTGCCAGCAGGACGGGACAGGGCAATCAGCCCCAGCATTTT. This translates into CASRTGQGNQPQHF.